This is a list of T cell receptor beta chains from one sample in a study of blood T cell repertoires in COVID-19. The data were produced by immunoSEQ multiplex PCR, yet TCRdb's version contains in-frame clones alone and is incomplete. This table has about 110,000 clones, roughly 80% appearing once. Sequenced sample: peripheral blood. The receptors were sampled from a human donor in a cohort sampled during active COVID-19. Each CDR3 is given with its conserved first and last residue. D genes are given only for firm matches. Not every row has a clone size; where given, it reads once, few, many or a size class.

>TRBV6-1|NA|TRBJ2-1|TRBD1
CASSEIRDRGRNEQFF
TGTGCCAGCAGTGAAATCAGGGACAGGGGGCGAAATGAGCAGTTCTTC
>TRBV7-3|NA|TRBJ2-4|TRBD2
CASSPTSGGSGGIQYF
TGTGCCAGCAGCCCAACTAGCGGGGGATCTGGGGGCATTCAGTACTTC
>TRBV7-9|NA|TRBJ2-7|NA
CASTLTQSYEQYF
TGTGCCAGCACCCTCACACAGTCCTACGAGCAGTACTTC
>TRBV19|NA|TRBJ1-2|TRBD1
CASRSTGVALDGYTF
TGTGCCAGTAGGTCAACAGGGGTGGCTTTGGATGGCTACACCTTC
>TRBV3-1/TRBV3-2|NA|TRBJ2-3|TRBD2
CASSQDGIAGDTQYF
TGTGCCAGCAGCCAAGATGGGATAGCGGGAGATACGCAGTATTTT
>TRBV11-2|once|TRBJ1-2|NA
CASSQGHLDYGYTF
TGTGCCAGCAGCCAGGGACACCTGGATTATGGCTACACCTTC
>TRBV7-9|NA|TRBJ2-3|NA
CASEGLTDTQYF
TGCGCTAGTGAGGGCCTCACAGATACGCAGTATTTT
>TRBV25-1|NA|TRBJ2-5|TRBD2
CASSEDRQRESETQYF
TGTGCCAGCAGTGAAGATCGGCAGCGGGAGTCAGAGACCCAGTACTTC
>TRBV14|NA|TRBJ2-1|TRBD1
CASSQHAQGRPYNEQFF
TGTGCCAGCAGCCAACATGCACAGGGGCGGCCCTACAATGAGCAGTTCTTC
>TRBV6-2/TRBV6-3|NA|TRBJ2-4|TRBD2
CASSYFPSLAGAKNIQYF
TGTGCCAGCAGTTACTTTCCCTCCCTAGCGGGGGCCAAAAACATTCAGTACTTC
>TRBV9|NA|TRBJ2-3|TRBD2
CASSPRTSSDTQYF
TGTGCCAGCAGCCCCAGGACTAGCTCAGATACGCAGTATTTT
>TRBV4-3|NA|TRBJ1-3|NA
CASSQAFYSGNTIYF
TGCGCCAGCAGCCAAGCCTTTTACTCTGGAAACACCATATATTTT